A single sample gave rise to the 21 T cell receptor beta chains below, sequenced in a study of T and B cells in COVID-19 patients. TRB rearrangements were amplified by multiplex PCR with BIOMED2 TRB-A/B primers. TCRdb re-derived calls from the multiplex PCR reads in MiXCR, one entry per CDR3 protein. The sample has more than 20,000 distinct CDR3 sequences; roughly 33% are singletons. From blood, about 240-550 ng of genomic DNA served as TRB template. The specimen was blood. Receptors were obtained from a human donor who had recovered from COVID-19.

The gene calls are TRBV7-2 and TRBJ1-2, with 9 bases identical to TRBD1. J was trimmed by 3 bases and V by 4 bases; bases with no gene match: 3. CDR3 length equals 14 residues. Looked up from germline, CDR1 is SGHTA and CDR2 is FQGNSA. CDR3 sequence (DNA): TGTGCCAGCAGCTCACAGGGGGCTGACTATGGCTACACCTTC. It specifies CASSSQGADYGYTF.

This clonotype was observed at least ten times. The chain combines TRBV19 with TRBJ2-7; 8 bases line up with TRBD2. The CDR3 has 15 amino acids. V shed 7 bases, J shed 2 bases, and the junction held 10 bases outside the gene matches. Germline V gives CDR1 LNHDA, CDR2 SQIVND (reference sequence). The CDR3 reads CASTPGGGHTYEQYF. DNA of the CDR3: TGTGCCAGTACCCCCGGGGGGGGCCATACCTACGAGCAGTACTTC.

This clonotype was seen more than once but under ten times. The rearrangement links TRBV12-3 or TRBV12-4 to TRBJ2-2, with D unresolved. Trimming cost V 0 bases and J 5 bases, with 4 bases left between them. The CDR3 covers 13 residues. The CDR3 region has the DNA TGTGCCAGCAGTTTAGCTGGAACCGGGGAGCTGTTTTTT. This gives the protein CASSLAGTGELFF.

The table lists this clonotype with a few counts. The chain employs TRBV27 and TRBJ1-6, with TRBD1 matching 9 bases. The CDR3 loop spans 16 amino acids. The J segment lost 7 bases and the V segment lost 6 bases, leaving 10 bases of the junction unmatched. Per germline, CDR1 MNHEY and CDR2 SMNVEV (reference sequence). CDR3: CASRRESGTGNSPLHF. The CDR3 coding sequence is TGTGCCAGCAGGAGGGAATCCGGGACAGGGAATTCACCCCTCCACTTT.

This clonotype was seen more than once but under ten times. V gene TRBV7-9 combines with J gene TRBJ2-5; 8 positions match TRBD1. J lost 4 bases, V lost 1 base, and 5 bases had no gene match. Germline assignment: CDR1 SEHNR and CDR2 FQNEAQ (reference sequence). This CDR3 comprises 15 residues. The CDR3 spells CASSLGTGGSETQYF. DNA for the CDR3: TGTGCCAGCAGCTTAGGTACAGGGGGATCAGAGACCCAGTACTTC. The whole variable domain, remainder taken from reference TRBV7-9 and TRBJ2-5, is DTGVSQNPRHKITKRGQNVTFRCDPISEHNRLYWYRQTLGQGPEFLTYFQNEAQLEKSRLLSDRFSAERPKGSFSTLEIQRTEQGDSAMYLCASSLGTGGSETQYFGPGTRLLVL.

This clonotype was counted at least ten times. The chain recombines TRBV29-1 with TRBJ1-6; TRBD1 might be the D (5 bases). Germline V CDR1 and CDR2: SQVTM, ANQGSEA. This CDR3 region has 18 residues. Trimming removed 0 bases from V and 0 bases from J, with 15 bases in between. Here the CDR3 DNA reads TGCAGCGTTGAAGATCTGGGGACCGCGAGCTCCTATAATTCACCCCTCCACTTT. Protein product: CSVEDLGTASSYNSPLHF. The full variable domain, with the rest looked up from reference TRBV29-1 and TRBJ1-6, is SAVISQKPSRDICQRGTSLTIQCQVDSQVTMMFWYRQQPGQSLTLIATANQGSEATYESGFVIDKFPISRPNLTFSTLTVSNMSPEDSSIYLCSVEDLGTASSYNSPLHFGNGTRLTVT.

There are a few counts of this clonotype. The CDR3 sequence is CASSSDRGNYGYTF. For the CDR3, the DNA is TGTGCCAGCAGTTCGGACAGGGGGAACTATGGCTACACCTTC. This rearrangement joins TRBV6-2 or TRBV6-3 to TRBJ1-2; 10 bases fit TRBD1. The CDR3 extends over 14 amino acids. Trimming removed 4 bases from V and 2 bases from J; junction bases left unmatched: 1. Germline-derived CDR1 and CDR2 are MNHEY and SVGEGT.

The rearrangement links TRBV7-9 to TRBJ1-3, with no clear D. V gave up 5 bases and J gave up 7 bases, with 15 bases separating them. CDR3 length: 14 amino acids. Germline V gene sequence: CDR1 SEHNR, CDR2 FQNEAQ (reference sequence). CDR3 protein: CASSPYGPENTIYF. CDR3 DNA sequence: TGTGCCAGCAGCCCGTACGGGCCTGAGAACACCATATATTTT.

As regards this clonotype: The final CDR3 position lacks the conserved phenylalanine or tryptophan, pointing to a likely read error. No DNA is shown, since the ends of the CDR3 on it are uncertain; the CDR3 is the one TCRdb lists. The chain joins TRBV27 to TRBJ2-6. CDR1 and CDR2 (germline): MNHEY, SMNVEV (reference sequence). The CDR3 sequence runs 8 residues, both termini included. The CDR3 sequence: CASSMGTS.

CDR3 nucleotide sequence: TGTGCCAGCAGCTTGGAAGCGGGAGTATGGGGCACAGATACGCAGTATTTT. Translating it yields CASSLEAGVWGTDTQYF. The chain carries TRBV7-3 and TRBJ2-3; 8 bases line up with TRBD2. J was trimmed by 1 base and V by 3 bases; bases with no gene match: 9. The length of the CDR3 is 17 residues. Germline CDR1 is SGHTA and CDR2 is FQGTGA.

This chain uses TRBV6-2 or TRBV6-3 with TRBJ1-1; D is perhaps TRBD1 (5 bases). V shed 2 bases and J shed 1 base, with 5 bases lying between them. Germline values: CDR1 MNHEY, CDR2 SVGEGT. The CDR3 has 13 amino acids. DNA for the CDR3: TGTGCCAGCAGTTACGGACAGAACACTGAAGCTTTCTTT. This translates into CASSYGQNTEAFF.

Remarks on this clonotype: An end of the junction does not agree with germline; a read error may underlie this. This chain links TRBV12-3 or TRBV12-4 with TRBJ2-3; 11 nucleotides align to TRBD2. This CDR3 has 17 amino acids. The CDR3 nucleotides are TGTGCCAGCAGGATTATAGCGGGGGGGCCCTGGAACAGATACGCAGTATTT. It yields the protein CASRIIAGGPWNRYAVF.

This clonotype was detected a few times. The V gene is TRBV14, the J gene TRBJ2-7, with D unresolved. V lost 6 bases, J lost 3 bases, and 12 bases lay in between. The CDR3 is made up of 13 amino acids. Germline assignment: CDR1 SGHDN and CDR2 FVKESK. This chain's CDR3 is CASRTSWGYEQYF. The DNA for the CDR3 is TGTGCCAGCAGGACTTCTTGGGGCTACGAGCAGTACTTC.

By share of the sample, this clonotype is medium-sized. The rearrangement joins TRBV5-6 to TRBJ2-2; D is uncertain. The CDR3 covers 15 residues. Trimming took off 1 base at V and 1 base at J, with 8 bases between the two ends. CDR1 is SGHDT, CDR2 YYEEEE, per germline. The CDR3 DNA follows: TGTGCCAGCAGCTTGATCGGCCGGAACACCGGGGAGCTGTTTTTT. Translation: CASSLIGRNTGELFF. The whole variable domain, remainder taken from reference TRBV5-6 and TRBJ2-2, is DAGVTQSPTHLIKTRGQQVTLRCSPKSGHDTVSWYQQALGQGPQFIFQYYEEEERQRGNFPDRFSGHQFPNYSSELNVNALLLGDSALYLCASSLIGRNTGELFFGEGSRLTVL.

This chain links TRBV7-2 with TRBJ2-3; D remains unclear. Germline V gene lookup returns CDR1 SGHTA and CDR2 FQGNSA. CDR3 size: 15 residues. Trimming left V 4 bases short and J 2 bases short, with 13 bases between. The CDR3 loop is CASSYLGPNTDTQYF. Here the CDR3 DNA reads TGTGCCAGCAGCTACCTCGGGCCGAACACAGATACGCAGTATTTT. Based on the CDR3 plus reference TRBV7-2 and TRBJ2-3, the full variable domain is GAGVSQSPSNKVTEKGKDVELRCDPISGHTALYWYRQSLGQGLEFLIYFQGNSAPDKSGLPSDRFSAERTGGSVSTLTIQRTQQEDSAVYLCASSYLGPNTDTQYFGPGTRLTVL.

The rearrangement uses TRBV4-2 and TRBJ2-2; 11 bases match TRBD1. CDR3 length: 17 amino acids. After removal of 0 bases from V and 5 bases from J, the junction contained 5 bases not matched to a gene. Germline V gene sequence: CDR1 LGHNA, CDR2 YNFKEQ. In nucleotides, the CDR3 is TGTGCCAGCAGCCAAGATTGGACAGGGGGCAGAACCGGGGAGCTGTTTTTT. Its translation: CASSQDWTGGRTGELFF.

This rearrangement joins TRBV11-2 to TRBJ1-6; unclear D gene. The germline CDR1 and CDR2 sequences are SGHAT and FQNNGV. The length of the CDR3 is 13 residues. Trimming pared 3 bases from V and 4 bases from J, leaving 4 bases between. The CDR3 sequence is CASSLDYNSPLHF. Here the CDR3 DNA reads TGTGCCAGCAGCTTGGATTATAATTCACCCCTCCACTTT.

This clonotype was counted many times. The chain links TRBV27 to TRBJ2-7; the match to TRBD2 covers 8 bases. Germline values: CDR1 MNHEY, CDR2 SMNVEV (reference sequence). The CDR3 length is 14 residues. Trimming cost V 5 bases and J 2 bases; bases outside gene matches: 5. The CDR3 region has the DNA TGTGCCAGCAGTCCGCGGGGGGACACCTACGAGCAGTACTTC. Encoded protein: CASSPRGDTYEQYF.

Regarding this clonotype: This may come from a read error, since a much larger clone is one base off. This rearrangement joins TRBV5-3 to TRBJ2-1; TRBD2 matches at 8 bases. TRBV5-3 has ORF status, its function being uncertain. V was clipped by 3 bases and J by 6 bases; unmatched bases: 5. This CDR3 is 14 amino acids long. Written as DNA, the CDR3 is TGTGCCAGAAGCTCGGGCGGGGGGCGCAATGAGCAGTTCTTC. This translates into CARSSGGGRNEQFF.

This clonotype turned up a few times. The chain employs TRBV6-2 or TRBV6-3 and TRBJ2-7; unclear D gene. Germline CDR1 and CDR2: MNHEY and SVGEGT. With 0 bases removed from V and 3 bases from J, the gap between germline ends came to 3 bases. This CDR3 spans 12 amino acids. For the CDR3, the DNA is TGTGCCAGCAGTTACTCCCGCTACGAGCAGTACTTC. The encoded protein is CASSYSRYEQYF.

V gene TRBV7-9 combines with J gene TRBJ2-7, with D perhaps given as TRBD1 or TRBD2 (6 bases each). CDR1 and CDR2 (germline): SEHNR, FQNEAQ (reference sequence). The V gene lost 0 bases and the J gene lost 2 bases, with 11 bases spanning the gap. The CDR3 loop spans 15 amino acids. The CDR3 spells CASSLAGGMTYEQYF. Written as DNA, the CDR3 is TGTGCCAGCAGCTTAGCGGGGGGCATGACCTACGAGCAGTACTTC.